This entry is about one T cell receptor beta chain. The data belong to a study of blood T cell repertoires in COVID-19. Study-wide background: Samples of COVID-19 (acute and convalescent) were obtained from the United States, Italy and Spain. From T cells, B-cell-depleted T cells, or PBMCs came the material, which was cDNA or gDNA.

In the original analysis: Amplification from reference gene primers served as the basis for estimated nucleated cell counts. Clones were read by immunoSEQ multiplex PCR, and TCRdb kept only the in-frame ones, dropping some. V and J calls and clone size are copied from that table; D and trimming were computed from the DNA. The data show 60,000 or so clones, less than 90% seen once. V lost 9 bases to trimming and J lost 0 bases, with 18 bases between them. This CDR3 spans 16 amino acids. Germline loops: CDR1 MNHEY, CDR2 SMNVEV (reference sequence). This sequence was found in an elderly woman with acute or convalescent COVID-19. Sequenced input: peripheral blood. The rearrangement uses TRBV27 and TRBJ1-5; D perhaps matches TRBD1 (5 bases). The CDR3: CARVKRGRDSNQPQHF. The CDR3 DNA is TGTGCCAGGGTGAAAAGGGGCCGCGATAGCAATCAGCCCCAGCATTTT.